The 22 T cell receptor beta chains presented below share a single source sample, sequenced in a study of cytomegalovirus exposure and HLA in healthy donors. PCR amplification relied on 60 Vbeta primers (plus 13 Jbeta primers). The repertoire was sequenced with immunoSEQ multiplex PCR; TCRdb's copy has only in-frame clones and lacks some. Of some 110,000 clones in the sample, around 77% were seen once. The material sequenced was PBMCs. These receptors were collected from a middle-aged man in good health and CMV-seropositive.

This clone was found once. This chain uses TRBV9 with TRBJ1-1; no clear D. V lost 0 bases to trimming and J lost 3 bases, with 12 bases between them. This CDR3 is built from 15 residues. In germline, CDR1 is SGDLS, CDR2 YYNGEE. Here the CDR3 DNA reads TGTGCCAGCAGCGTAGTGACGGGGTCTCACACTGAAGCTTTCTTT. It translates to CASSVVTGSHTEAFF.

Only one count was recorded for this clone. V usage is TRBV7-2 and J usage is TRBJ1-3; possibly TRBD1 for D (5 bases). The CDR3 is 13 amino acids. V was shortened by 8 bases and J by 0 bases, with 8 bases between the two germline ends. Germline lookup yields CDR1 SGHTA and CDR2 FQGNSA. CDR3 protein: CASATGSGNTIYF. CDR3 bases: TGTGCCAGCGCCACAGGCTCTGGAAACACCATATATTTT.

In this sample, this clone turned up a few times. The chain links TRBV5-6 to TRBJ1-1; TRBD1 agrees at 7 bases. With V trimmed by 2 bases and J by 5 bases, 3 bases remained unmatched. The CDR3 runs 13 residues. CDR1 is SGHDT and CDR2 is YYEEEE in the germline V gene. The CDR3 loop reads CASSFDRVTEAFF. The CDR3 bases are TGTGCCAGCAGCTTTGACAGGGTAACTGAAGCTTTCTTT.

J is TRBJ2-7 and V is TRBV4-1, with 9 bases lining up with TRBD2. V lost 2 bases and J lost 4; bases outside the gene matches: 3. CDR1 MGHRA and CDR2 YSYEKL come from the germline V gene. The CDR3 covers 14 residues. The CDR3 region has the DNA TGCGCCAGCAGCCAACTGGGACTAGCTTACGAGCAGTACTTC. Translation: CASSQLGLAYEQYF.

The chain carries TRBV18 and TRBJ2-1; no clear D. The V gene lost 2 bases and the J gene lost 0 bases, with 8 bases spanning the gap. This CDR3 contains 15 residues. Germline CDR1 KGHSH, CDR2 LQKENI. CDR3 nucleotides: TGTGCCAGCTCACCAAATCCTAGCTCCTACAATGAGCAGTTCTTC. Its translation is CASSPNPSSYNEQFF.

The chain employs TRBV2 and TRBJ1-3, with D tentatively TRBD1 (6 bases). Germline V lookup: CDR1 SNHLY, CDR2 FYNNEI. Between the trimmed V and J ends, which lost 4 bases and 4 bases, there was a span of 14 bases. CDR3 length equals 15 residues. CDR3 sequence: CASSGPTGKGNTIYF. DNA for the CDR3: TGTGCCAGCAGTGGCCCGACAGGAAAAGGAAACACCATATATTTT.

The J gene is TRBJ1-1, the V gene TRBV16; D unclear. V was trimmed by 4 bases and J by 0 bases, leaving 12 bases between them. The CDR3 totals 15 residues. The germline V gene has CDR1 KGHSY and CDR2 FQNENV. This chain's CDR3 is CASSPGGELNTEAFF. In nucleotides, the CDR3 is TGTGCCAGCAGCCCCGGCGGGGAGCTGAACACTGAAGCTTTCTTT.

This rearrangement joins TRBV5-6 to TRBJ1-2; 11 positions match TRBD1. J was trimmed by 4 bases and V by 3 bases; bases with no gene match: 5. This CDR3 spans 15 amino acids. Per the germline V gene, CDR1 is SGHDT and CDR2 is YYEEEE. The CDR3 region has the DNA TGTGCCAGCAGCTACCGGACAGGGGGCCGCTATGGCTACACCTTC. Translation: CASSYRTGGRYGYTF.

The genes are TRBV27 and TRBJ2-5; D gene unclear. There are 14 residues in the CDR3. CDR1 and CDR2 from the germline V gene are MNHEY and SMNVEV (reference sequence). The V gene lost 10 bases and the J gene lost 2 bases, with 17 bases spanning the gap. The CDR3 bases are TGTGCCATGCTAGGCTTCGAGGAACAAGAGACCCAGTACTTC. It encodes CAMLGFEEQETQYF.

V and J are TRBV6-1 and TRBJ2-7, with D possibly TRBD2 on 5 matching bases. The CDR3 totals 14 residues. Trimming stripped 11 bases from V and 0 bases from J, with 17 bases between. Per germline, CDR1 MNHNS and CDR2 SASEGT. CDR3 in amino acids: CACNRWEYSYEQYF. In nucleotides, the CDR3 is TGTGCCTGCAACCGTTGGGAGTACTCCTACGAGCAGTACTTC.

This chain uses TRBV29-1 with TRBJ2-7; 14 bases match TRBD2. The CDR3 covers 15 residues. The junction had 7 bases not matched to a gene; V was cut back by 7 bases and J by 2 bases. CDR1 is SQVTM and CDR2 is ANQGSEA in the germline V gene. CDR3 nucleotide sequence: TGCAGCGCTCAGGGGACTAGCGGGGGACCCTACGAGCAGTACTTC. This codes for CSAQGTSGGPYEQYF.

Here the CDR3 reads CASSLPRQGAQSETQYF. The CDR3 bases are TGTGCCAGCAGCTTACCTAGACAGGGGGCCCAGTCGGAGACCCAGTACTTC. The chain joins TRBV7-9 to TRBJ2-5, with 10 nucleotides matching TRBD1. Germline loops: CDR1 SEHNR, CDR2 FQNEAQ (reference sequence). This CDR3 is 17 amino acids long. The V segment lost 2 bases and the J segment 5 bases; nucleotides outside the gene matches: 11.

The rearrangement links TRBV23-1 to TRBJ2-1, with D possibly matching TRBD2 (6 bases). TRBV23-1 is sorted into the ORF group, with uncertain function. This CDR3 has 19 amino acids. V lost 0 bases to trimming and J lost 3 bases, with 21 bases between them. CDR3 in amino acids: CASSQSIGMTASDYNEQFF. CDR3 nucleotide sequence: TGCGCCAGCAGTCAATCTATTGGTATGACTGCTAGCGACTACAATGAGCAGTTCTTC.

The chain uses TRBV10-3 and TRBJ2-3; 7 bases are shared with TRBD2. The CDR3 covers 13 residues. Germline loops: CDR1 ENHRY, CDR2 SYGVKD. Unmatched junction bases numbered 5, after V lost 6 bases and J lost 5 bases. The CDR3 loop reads CAIRGTIVDTQYF. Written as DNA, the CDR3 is TGTGCCATCAGGGGGACTATAGTAGATACGCAGTATTTT.

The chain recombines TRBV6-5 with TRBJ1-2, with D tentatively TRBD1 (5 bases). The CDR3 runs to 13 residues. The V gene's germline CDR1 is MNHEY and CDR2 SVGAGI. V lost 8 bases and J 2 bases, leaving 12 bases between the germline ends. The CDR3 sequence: CASGGRQNYGYTF. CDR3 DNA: TGTGCCAGCGGGGGGAGGCAAAACTATGGCTACACCTTC.

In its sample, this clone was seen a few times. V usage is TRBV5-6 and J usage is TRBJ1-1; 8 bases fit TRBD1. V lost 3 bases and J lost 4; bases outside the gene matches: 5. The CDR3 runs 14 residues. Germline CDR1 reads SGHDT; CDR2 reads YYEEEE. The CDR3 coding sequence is TGTGCCAGCAGCTGGACAGGGTCTGGCACTGAAGCTTTCTTT. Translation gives CASSWTGSGTEAFF.

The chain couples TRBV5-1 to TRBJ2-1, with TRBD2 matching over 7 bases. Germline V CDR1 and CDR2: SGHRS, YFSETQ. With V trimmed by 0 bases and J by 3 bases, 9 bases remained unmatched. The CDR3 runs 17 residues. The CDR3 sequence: CASSLVGRERLYNEQFF. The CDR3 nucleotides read TGCGCCAGCAGCTTGGTGGGGCGGGAGCGCCTCTACAATGAGCAGTTCTTC.

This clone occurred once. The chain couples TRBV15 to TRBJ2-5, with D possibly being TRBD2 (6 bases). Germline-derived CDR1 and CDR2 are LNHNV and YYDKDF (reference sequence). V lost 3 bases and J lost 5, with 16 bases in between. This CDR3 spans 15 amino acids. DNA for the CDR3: TGTGCCACCAGCAGCGGGGACTCCGAGGGGGAGACCCAGTACTTC. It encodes CATSSGDSEGETQYF.

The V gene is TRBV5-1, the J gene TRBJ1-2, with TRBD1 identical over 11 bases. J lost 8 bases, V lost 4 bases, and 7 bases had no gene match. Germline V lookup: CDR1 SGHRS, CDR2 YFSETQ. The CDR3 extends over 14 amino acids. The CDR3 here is CASSPGQGARGYTF. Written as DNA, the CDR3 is TGCGCCAGCAGCCCAGGACAGGGGGCGCGCGGCTACACCTTC.

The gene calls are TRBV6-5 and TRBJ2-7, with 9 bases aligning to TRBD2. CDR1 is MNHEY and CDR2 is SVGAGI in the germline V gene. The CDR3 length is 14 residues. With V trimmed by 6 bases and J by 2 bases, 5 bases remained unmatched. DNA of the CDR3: TGTGCCAGCAGCCCCGCTAGCGGGGCCTACGAGCAGTACTTC. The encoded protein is CASSPASGAYEQYF.

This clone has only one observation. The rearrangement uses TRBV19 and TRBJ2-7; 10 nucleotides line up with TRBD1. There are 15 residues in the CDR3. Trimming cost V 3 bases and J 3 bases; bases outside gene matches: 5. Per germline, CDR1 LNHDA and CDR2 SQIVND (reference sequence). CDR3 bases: TGTGCCAGTAGTATCGGGGGGGACAGGGGCTACGAGCAGTACTTC. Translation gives CASSIGGDRGYEQYF.

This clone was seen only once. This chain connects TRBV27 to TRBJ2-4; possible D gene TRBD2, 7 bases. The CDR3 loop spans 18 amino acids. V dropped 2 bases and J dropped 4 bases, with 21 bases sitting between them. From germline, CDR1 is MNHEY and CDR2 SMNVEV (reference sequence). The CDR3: CASSLGGRGGVRKNIQYF. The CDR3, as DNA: TGTGCCAGCAGTTTAGGGGGCCGCGGGGGTGTCAGAAAAAACATTCAGTACTTC.